This TCR beta chain was identified in a study of blood T cell repertoires in COVID-19 (dated by TCRdb to 2018 to 2021). For the study in its entirety: Samples from collaborators originated in the United States, Italy and Spain and spanned both the acute and convalescent phases of COVID-19. Nearly every sample came with metadata listing a de-identified subject ID, COVID-19 status, age in years and sex. Subjects who had been exposed to COVID-19, were actively infected with it, or had recovered from it provided the deeply sampled blood TCRbeta repertoires that made up the dataset. The repertoires were released in a freely available public database meant as a resource for research on the immune response to SARS-CoV-2. The material from the prospective study consisted of cDNA or gDNA derived from T cells, B-cell-depleted T cells, or PBMCs. Samples came from the ongoing ImmuneRACE study (first 160 participants) plus 1,254 subjects from 6 global collaborators. Where HLA class I and class II types were available, the types were taken from metadata supplied by the sample provider, not from assay-based typing. General conclusions and limits of the study: Clinical and demographic metadata were provided uncurated, with the amount varying by source and participant.

V is shortened by 0 bases, J by 2 bases, and the region joining them spans 7 bases. From a lookup of the germline V gene, CDR1 and CDR2 are SGHDT and YYEEEE. The CDR3 starts with the cysteine, ends with the phenylalanine, and has 14 residues. Of the read, only the CDR3 DNA is kept; its 42 bases are in frame from base 1. With regard to this clone: It lacks a known antigen. Base qualities are missing; no much larger clone stands one base away.

Whole blood was collected in K2EDTA tubes by collaborating institutions according to the institutions' own protocols. Collaborator samples were shipped for TCRbeta analysis as frozen whole blood, isolated PBMCs, or DNA extracted from either sample type. TCRbeta CDR3 regions were amplified from genomic DNA by means of the immunoSEQ Assay, a bias-controlled multiplex PCR. The original methods were these. Nucleated cell counts per sample were estimated from amplification of reference gene primers within the assay. Sequence reads were collapsed and filtered to measure the absolute abundance of every unique TCRbeta CDR3 rearrangement. Productive Simpson clonality was computed per sample as the square root of Simpson's diversity index over productive rearrangements. This immuneACCESS table, as held by TCRdb, lists in-frame sequences with V and J called but not all clones. Of the missing ones, under half trace to an unresolved V gene in checked studies; the others have no known cause. V and J calls and clone size are given by that table; D and trimming were obtained from the DNA. This sample is represented by tens of thousands of clones; roughly 80% of them were singletons. The ten most abundant clones make up 48% of the sample.

The receptor was isolated from a man between 70 and 80 years old with acute or convalescent COVID-19. In this chain, TRBV5-6 is recombined with TRBJ2-3, with the D gene too uncertain to name. Specimen: peripheral blood. CDR3 region: CASSLGIVTDTQYF. The bases read TGTGCCAGCAGCTTGGGTATCGTCACAGATACGCAGTATTTT.